Shown below are 25 T cell receptor beta chains from a single sample sequenced in a study of CXCR3-negative and CXCR3-positive naive CD8 T cells. In preparing the TRB cDNA libraries, 5' RACE with UMI labels was used. TCRdb re-called the 5' RACE reads; every CDR3 protein appears as one record, without DNA. The sample has around 140,000 distinct CDR3 sequences, and its top ten clones hold 0.49%. Sequencing used naive CXCR3- CD8+ T cells from blood. Subset defined: CD45RO-CCR7+CD27+CD95- naive CD8+ T cells lacking CXCR3 (TNR3-). These receptors all stem from a human donor in good health. Some clones in this sample may be carry-over from other donors' samples.

J is TRBJ2-1 and V is TRBV5-1; TCRdb lists TRBD1, though no DNA is available to test this call. Germline V gene lookup returns CDR1 SGHRS and CDR2 YFSETQ. CDR3 size: 15 residues. CDR3 protein: CASSFSEGVYNEQFF.

This chain links TRBV29-1 with TRBJ1-1; without DNA, the TCRdb call of TRBD1 cannot be checked. The CDR3 is made up of 13 amino acids. Germline V gene data show CDR1 as SQVTM and CDR2 as ANQGSEA. The CDR3: CSAGTGENTEAFF.

The chain couples TRBV12-3 or TRBV12-4 to TRBJ2-1; TCRdb outputs TRBD2, but without DNA this stays unchecked. This CDR3 is built from 20 residues. CDR3 region: CASSPPRGLAGGPYWNEQFF.

The chain has TRBV5-1 and TRBJ2-2; with no DNA, the TCRdb D assignment of TRBD1 cannot be verified. CDR1 and CDR2 from the germline V gene are SGHRS and YFSETQ. This CDR3 spans 15 amino acids. The CDR3 loop is CASSLVPGGTGELFF.

V and J are TRBV10-3 and TRBJ1-1; no DNA is available, so the TRBD1 call from TCRdb remains unchecked. The CDR3 runs 15 residues. Germline V gives CDR1 ENHRY, CDR2 SYGVKD. CDR3 amino acids: CAISERSGVVAEAFF.

The chain joins TRBV6-5 to TRBJ1-1. The CDR3 runs to 14 residues. The V gene's germline CDR1 is MNHEY and CDR2 SVGAGI. CDR3: CASSYSMRDTEAFF.

V usage is TRBV6-5 and J usage is TRBJ1-5; TCRdb calls TRBD1, which cannot be checked without DNA. CDR1 is MNHEY and CDR2 is SVGAGI in the germline V gene. This CDR3 is 15 amino acids long. The CDR3 loop is CASSLGPTGNQPQHF.

The J gene is TRBJ1-2, the V gene TRBV29-1; TCRdb indicates TRBD1, and absent DNA this call remains unverified. The CDR3 has 14 residues. The germline CDR1 and CDR2 sequences are SQVTM and ANQGSEA. The CDR3 sequence: CSVEYLGGGTGYTF. The full variable domain, completed using reference TRBV29-1 and TRBJ1-2, is SAVISQKPSRDICQRGTSLTIQCQVDSQVTMMFWYRQQPGQSLTLIATANQGSEATYESGFVIDKFPISRPNLTFSTLTVSNMSPEDSSIYLCSVEYLGGGTGYTFGSGTRLTVV.

The rearrangement links TRBV29-1 to TRBJ2-7; TCRdb's D call, TRBD2, is unchecked because there is no DNA. Germline V gene lookup returns CDR1 SQVTM and CDR2 ANQGSEA. The CDR3 extends over 15 amino acids. CDR3 protein: CSVVPTSGSSYEQYF.

The chain couples TRBV7-7 to TRBJ2-2. CDR1 and CDR2 (germline): SSHAT, FNYEAQ (reference sequence). This CDR3 is 16 amino acids long. The CDR3 sequence: CASSFDTGLNTGELFF.

This chain connects TRBV2 to TRBJ2-3. CDR3 length equals 17 residues. Per germline, CDR1 SNHLY and CDR2 FYNNEI. The CDR3 sequence: CASSEAGVGLAGDTQYF.

The chain links TRBV28 to TRBJ2-1; as DNA is missing, the TRBD1 call by TCRdb cannot be tested. Germline V gene data show CDR1 as MDHEN and CDR2 as SYDVKM. The CDR3 runs to 17 residues. CDR3 sequence: CASSFPLRGNTGDEQFF.

The chain is built from TRBV29-1 and TRBJ2-1; TCRdb gives TRBD2 as the D gene, but with no DNA this cannot be confirmed. There are 17 residues in the CDR3. CDR1 is SQVTM, CDR2 ANQGSEA, per germline. CDR3 sequence reads: CSVVPQEIAAGHNEQFF.

The chain is built from TRBV13 and TRBJ2-3; TCRdb picks TRBD2, but there is no DNA to check that call. The CDR3 loop spans 13 amino acids. The V gene's germline CDR1 is PRHDT and CDR2 FYEKMQ (reference sequence). CDR3 region: CASSDLLADTQYF.

The chain combines TRBV12-5 with TRBJ1-2; TCRdb's D gene call, TRBD1, goes unchecked for lack of DNA. Per germline, CDR1 LGHNT and CDR2 FRNRAP. The CDR3 is made up of 14 amino acids. The CDR3 protein is CASGSPDRDLGYTF.

CDR3 protein: CASRPNRDPEQFF. The genes are TRBV28 and TRBJ2-1; the TCRdb D gene call, TRBD1, has no DNA to confirm it. In germline, CDR1 is MDHEN, CDR2 SYDVKM. The CDR3 is 13 amino acids.

This chain links TRBV28 with TRBJ2-2; TCRdb names TRBD2, which stays unverified in the absence of DNA. The CDR3 length is 16 residues. Per the germline V gene, CDR1 is MDHEN and CDR2 is SYDVKM. CDR3 sequence reads: CASSLYERGDTGELFF.

The gene calls are TRBV30 and TRBJ2-1; TCRdb outputs TRBD1, but without DNA this stays unchecked. The germline CDR1 and CDR2 sequences are GTSNPN and SVGIG (reference sequence). The CDR3 is made up of 16 amino acids. The CDR3 is CAWRTGLGGLYNEQFF. The full variable domain, its missing parts supplied by reference TRBV30 and TRBJ2-1, is SQTIHQWPATLVQPVGSPLSLECTVEGTSNPNLYWYRQAAGRGLQLLFYSVGIGQISSEVPQNLSASRPQDRQFILSSKKLLLSDSGFYLCAWRTGLGGLYNEQFFGPGTRLTVL.

This rearrangement joins TRBV23-1 to TRBJ2-7; TCRdb outputs TRBD1, but without DNA this stays unchecked. TRBV23-1 carries the ORF label, with uncertain function. The CDR3 covers 15 residues. CDR3 residues: CASSLLRDVSYEQYF.

Here the CDR3 reads CASSQRAGGLSTDTQYF. This chain connects TRBV7-8 to TRBJ2-3; no DNA is available, so the TRBD1 call from TCRdb remains unchecked. Looked up from germline, CDR1 is SGHVS and CDR2 is FQNEAQ. This CDR3 is built from 17 residues.

The chain links TRBV28 to TRBJ2-1; without DNA, the TCRdb call of TRBD1 cannot be checked. The CDR3 extends over 16 amino acids. Per the germline V gene, CDR1 is MDHEN and CDR2 is SYDVKM. The CDR3 region is CASAEPVGGTYNEQFF.

The chain employs TRBV7-8 and TRBJ1-1; absent DNA, TCRdb's TRBD1 call cannot be checked. CDR1 is SGHVS and CDR2 is FQNEAQ in the germline V gene. CDR3 length: 14 amino acids. The CDR3 here is CASSFAGVNTEAFF.

The chain carries TRBV12-3 or TRBV12-4 and TRBJ2-7; TCRdb's D call of TRBD2 is untestable without DNA. The CDR3 has 17 residues. The chain's CDR3 is CASSPGLAGEGSYEQYF.

This chain links TRBV15 with TRBJ2-3. Per the germline V gene, CDR1 is LNHNV and CDR2 is YYDKDF (reference sequence). The CDR3 extends over 14 amino acids. CDR3 region: CATSRPSSTDTQYF.

This chain links TRBV2 with TRBJ2-1. The CDR3 runs 11 residues. Germline lookup yields CDR1 SNHLY and CDR2 FYNNEI. The CDR3 reads CASSQANEQFF.